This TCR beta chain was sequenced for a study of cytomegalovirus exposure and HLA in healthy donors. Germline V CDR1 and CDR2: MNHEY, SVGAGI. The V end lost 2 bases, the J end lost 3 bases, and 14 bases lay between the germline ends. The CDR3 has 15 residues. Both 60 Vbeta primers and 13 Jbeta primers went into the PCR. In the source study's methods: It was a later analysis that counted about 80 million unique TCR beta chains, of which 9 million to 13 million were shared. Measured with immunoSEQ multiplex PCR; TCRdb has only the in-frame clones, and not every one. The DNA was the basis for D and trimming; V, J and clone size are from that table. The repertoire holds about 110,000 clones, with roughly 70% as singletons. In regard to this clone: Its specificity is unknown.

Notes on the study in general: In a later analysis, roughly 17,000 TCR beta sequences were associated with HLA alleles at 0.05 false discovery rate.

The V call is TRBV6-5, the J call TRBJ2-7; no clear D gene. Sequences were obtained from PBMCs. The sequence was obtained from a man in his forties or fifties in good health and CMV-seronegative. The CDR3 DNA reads TGTGCCAGCAGTTACGCAGGATTGGGTGGCTACGAGCAGTACTTC. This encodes CASSYAGLGGYEQYF.